Listed below are T cell receptor beta chains from one sample, sequenced in a study of blood T cell repertoires in COVID-19. The repertoire was sequenced with immunoSEQ multiplex PCR; TCRdb's copy has only in-frame clones and lacks some. The repertoire has approximately 150,000 clones, around 82% of them found once; the top ten carry 15% to 20%. The sample comprised peripheral blood. The origin of the receptors is a woman aged 70-85 years who had recovered from COVID-19. Both conserved end residues are part of each CDR3. D genes are given only for firm matches. Where a row states a size, it is once, few, many or the class of an expanded clone; other rows omit it.

d_gene	v_gene	abundance	j_gene	CDR3nt	CDR3aa
TRBD2	TRBV27	once	TRBJ2-1	TGTGCCAGCAGTTCCTCGCCGGGACTAGCGGGAGGATCTCGGGGTGAGCAGTTCTTC	CASSSSPGLAGGSRGEQFF
-	TRBV5-4	-	TRBJ1-2	TGTGCCAGCAGCTCCGGACAGTATGGCTACACCTTC	CASSSGQYGYTF
-	TRBV30	-	TRBJ1-2	TGTGCCGCCCGGGAGGACGGCACATATGGCTACACCTTC	CAAREDGTYGYTF
TRBD1	TRBV6-5	-	TRBJ1-5	TGTGCCAGCAGACCACAGGGGTATAGCAATCAGCCCCAGCATTTT	CASRPQGYSNQPQHF
TRBD2	TRBV18	-	TRBJ2-1	TGTGCCAGCTCCCCGGGACTATCCCTCAACAATGAGCAGTTCTTC	CASSPGLSLNNEQFF
-	TRBV9	-	TRBJ1-4	TGTGCCAGCAGCGCCGGCCCGTGGGGGGGAGAAAAACTGTTTTTT	CASSAGPWGGEKLFF
-	TRBV4-2	-	TRBJ2-7	TGTGCCAGCAGCCAAGATTACGACAGCTCCTACGAGCAGTACTTC	CASSQDYDSSYEQYF
-	TRBV19	-	TRBJ2-2	TGTGCCAGTAGTATGGTGGCTTTTCGGGCCGGGGAGCTGTTTTTT	CASSMVAFRAGELFF
-	TRBV30	few	TRBJ1-1	TGTGCCTGGAGTGTACTTGGGGGGACTGAAGCTTTCTTT	CAWSVLGGTEAFF
TRBD1	TRBV15	once	TRBJ2-7	TGTGCCACCAGCACCAGACAGGGCATCTCCTACGAGCAGTACTTC	CATSTRQGISYEQYF
-	TRBV12-3/TRBV12-4	few	TRBJ2-3	TGTGCCAGCAGCCAGAGGGATACGCAGTATTTT	CASSQRDTQYF
-	TRBV3-1/TRBV3-2	-	TRBJ1-2	TGTGCCAGCAGCCAAGGGGCAGGGGTTGGCTATGGCTACACCTTC	CASSQGAGVGYGYTF
TRBD2	TRBV9	-	TRBJ2-1	TGTGCCAGCAGCGGAAGCGGGAGGGACTACAATGAGCAGTTCTTC	CASSGSGRDYNEQFF
TRBD1	TRBV19	-	TRBJ2-2	TGTGCCAGTTCGGACAGGGGGGCCACCGGGGAGCTGTTTTTT	CASSDRGATGELFF
-	TRBV18	-	TRBJ1-1	TGTGCCAGCTCACCGGGACACCGGAACACTGAAGCTTTCTTT	CASSPGHRNTEAFF
TRBD1	TRBV18	-	TRBJ2-7	TGTGCCAGCTCACCAGGGACAGAGGGGGAGCAGTACTTC	CASSPGTEGEQYF
-	TRBV5-6	once	TRBJ1-2	TGTGCCAGCAGCCCGCAGGAATCTGCTAACTATGGCTACACCTTC	CASSPQESANYGYTF
-	TRBV2	-	TRBJ2-5	TGTGCCAGCAGTGCGGGGTACGCGGGAGAGACCCAGTACTTC	CASSAGYAGETQYF
TRBD1	TRBV2	once	TRBJ1-1	TGTGCCAGCAGTGGCCCACAGGGGATCGACACTGAAGCTTTCTTT	CASSGPQGIDTEAFF
TRBD1	TRBV9	-	TRBJ1-1	TGTGCCAGCAGCGCCCGACAGGGGCCCTACACTGAAGCTTTCTTT	CASSARQGPYTEAFF
-	TRBV6-1	-	TRBJ1-1	TGTGCCAGCAGTGAGCAGAAGAACACTGAAGCTTTCTTT	CASSEQKNTEAFF
-	TRBV2	-	TRBJ1-1	TGTGCCAGCAGTGGCGTGGGAAGGGGTACTGAAGCTTTCTTT	CASSGVGRGTEAFF
TRBD1	TRBV19	-	TRBJ1-6	TGTGCCAGTAGTATATTTGGGACAGGGACTTCACCCCTCCACTTT	CASSIFGTGTSPLHF